These 15 T cell receptor beta chains share one sample of origin, sequenced in a study of T cell responses to AZD1222 COVID-19 vaccine. TCRdb keeps only in-frame clones here, not all; method: immunoSEQ multiplex PCR. There are approximately 110,000 clones in the sample; roughly 90% occur only once, and roughly 10% lies in the top ten. Sequencing used peripheral blood, obtained on day 0 of AZD1222 vaccination. These receptors were taken from an adult in good health.

The chain combines TRBV19 with TRBJ2-7; 11 bases fit TRBD1. The J segment lost 2 bases and the V segment lost 6 bases, leaving 24 bases of the junction unmatched. The CDR3 has 21 amino acids. Germline V gives CDR1 LNHDA, CDR2 SQIVND (reference sequence). The CDR3 sequence is CASSRYNQGQGARGRTYEQYF. CDR3 in DNA: TGTGCCAGTAGCAGATACAACCAAGGACAGGGGGCGCGAGGGAGAACCTACGAGCAGTACTTC.

The V and J genes are TRBV21-1 and TRBJ2-1; the table's D call, TRBD2, has no DNA check behind it. TRBV21-1 is described as a pseudogene. CDR3 length: 17 amino acids. CDR3 loop: CASSKAIAGDSYNEQFF. CDR3 bases: TGTGCCAGCAGCAAAGCCATAGCGGGAGACTCCTACAATGAGCAGTTCTTC.

The rearrangement links TRBV28 to TRBJ2-7; no definite D call. There are 13 residues in the CDR3. Trimming shortened V by 7 bases and J by 1 base, and 11 bases separated the two germline ends. Germline V CDR1 and CDR2: MDHEN, SYDVKM. The chain's CDR3 is CASNPGQSYEQYF. CDR3 in DNA: TGTGCCAGCAACCCCGGGCAGTCCTACGAGCAGTACTTC.

This clone was found a few times. This chain connects TRBV15 to TRBJ1-5, with D unclear. CDR1 and CDR2 from the germline V gene are LNHNV and YYDKDF (reference sequence). V was shortened by 11 bases and J by 5 bases, with 10 bases between the two germline ends. The CDR3 is 11 residues long. The CDR3 reads CAVGDDQPQHF. CDR3 sequence (DNA): TGTGCCGTCGGGGATGATCAGCCCCAGCATTTT.

V and J are TRBV12-3 or TRBV12-4 and TRBJ2-7; D gene ambiguous. Between the trimmed V and J ends, which lost 5 bases and 3 bases, there was a span of 11 bases. There are 13 residues in the CDR3. CDR3 sequence reads: CASSNDGYYEQYF. CDR3 nucleotides: TGTGCCAGCAGTAATGACGGCTACTACGAGCAGTACTTC.

V usage is TRBV5-1 and J usage is TRBJ2-1; 8 bases fit TRBD2. The CDR3 has 16 residues. V gave up 0 bases and J gave up 2 bases; unmatched junction bases: 4. The germline V gene encodes CDR1 SGHRS and CDR2 YFSETQ. CDR3 sequence reads: CASSLDAGGPYNEQFF. CDR3 in DNA: TGCGCCAGCAGCTTGGACGCGGGGGGACCCTACAATGAGCAGTTCTTC.

V usage is TRBV27 and J usage is TRBJ2-2; D not certain. Trimming took off 3 bases at V and 5 bases at J, with 4 bases between the two ends. This CDR3 is 12 amino acids long. Germline assignment: CDR1 MNHEY and CDR2 SMNVEV (reference sequence). CDR3 DNA sequence: TGTGCCAGCAGTTTGTCTACCGGGGAGCTGTTTTTT. This sequence encodes CASSLSTGELFF.

V and J are TRBV7-2 and TRBJ2-7; a weak D match, TRBD2 (6 bases). CDR3 length: 15 residues. Trimming cost V 2 bases and J 0 bases, with 11 bases left between them. Per the germline V gene, CDR1 is SGHTA and CDR2 is FQGNSA. This CDR3 is CASSLWDSSSYEQYF. The CDR3 DNA follows: TGTGCCAGCAGCTTATGGGACTCTAGCTCCTACGAGCAGTACTTC.

The chain is built from TRBV28 and TRBJ2-7, with TRBD2 as a possible D gene (7 bases). The CDR3 loop spans 17 amino acids. The germline V gene has CDR1 MDHEN and CDR2 SYDVKM. Trimming took 0 bases from V and 6 from J, leaving 21 bases between them. The CDR3 reads CASSLCGRWRGNCEQYF. The CDR3 DNA reads as TGTGCCAGCAGTTTATGCGGGAGGTGGAGGGGGAACTGCGAGCAGTACTTC. Combining the CDR3 with reference TRBV28 and TRBJ2-7 gives the whole variable domain DVKVTQSSRYLVKRTGEKVFLECVQDMDHENMFWYRQDPGLGLRLIYFSYDVKMKEKGDIPEGYSVSREKKERFSLILESASTNQTSMYLCASSLCGRWRGNCEQYFGPGTRLTVT.

This clone was picked up a small number of times. The chain uses TRBV5-3 and TRBJ1-1, with 7 bases matching TRBD1. TRBV5-3 is designated an ORF whose function remains uncertain. V trimming: 3 bases; J trimming: 5 bases; junction bases outside the gene matches: 13. The CDR3 extends over 16 amino acids. The CDR3 loop is CARSSYDRDRGTEAFF. CDR3 coding DNA: TGTGCCAGAAGCTCGTATGACAGGGATAGGGGGACTGAAGCTTTCTTT.

The CDR3 loop is CASGQTVLHF. The DNA of the CDR3 is TGTGCCAGCGGCCAAACGGTCCTCCACTTT. V and J are TRBV27 and TRBJ1-6; D is unclear. The CDR3 is 10 residues long. Trimming removed 8 bases from V and 15 bases from J, with 11 bases in between. The germline V gene encodes CDR1 MNHEY and CDR2 SMNVEV (reference sequence).

J is TRBJ2-1 and V is TRBV7-8; 13 bases are a match to TRBD2. This CDR3 is 17 amino acids long. Germline CDR1 and CDR2: SGHVS and FQNEAQ. The junction had 8 bases not matched to a gene; V was cut back by 3 bases and J by 6 bases. The chain's CDR3 is CASSFPPGLAGSNEQFF. DNA for the CDR3: TGTGCCAGCAGCTTTCCACCGGGACTAGCGGGAAGCAATGAGCAGTTCTTC.

This clone was counted between two and nine times. V usage is TRBV19 and J usage is TRBJ1-5; TRBD1 is a possible D gene (6 bases). The V gene lost 6 bases and the J gene lost 1 base, with 13 bases spanning the gap. This CDR3 has 15 amino acids. In germline, CDR1 is LNHDA, CDR2 SQIVND (reference sequence). The CDR3 protein is CASSPQGMSNQPQHF. The CDR3 DNA sequence: TGTGCCAGTAGCCCCCAGGGGATGAGCAATCAGCCCCAGCATTTT.

This clone was counted once. This chain links TRBV19 with TRBJ1-2; no definite D call. V was pared by 7 bases and J by 1 base, with 19 bases between. The germline V gene has CDR1 LNHDA and CDR2 SQIVND (reference sequence). The CDR3 loop spans 16 amino acids. DNA for the CDR3: TGTGCCAGTATCCCCCGGACCGAGCTTCTTAACTATGGCTACACCTTC. It encodes CASIPRTELLNYGYTF.

This clone was detected only once. The V call is TRBV18, the J call TRBJ1-4; no definite D call. The CDR3 is 16 amino acids. Looked up from germline, CDR1 is KGHSH and CDR2 is LQKENI. V dropped 3 bases and J dropped 1 base, with 12 bases sitting between them. The CDR3 sequence is CASSPLDRGTNEKLFF. CDR3 sequence (DNA): TGTGCCAGCTCACCTTTAGACCGCGGAACTAATGAAAAACTGTTTTTT.